The following is a T cell receptor beta chain sequence with its context. No cognate antigen has been identified for it. No quality values exist for individual bases; no much larger clone is one base distant. This sample is part of a study of T cells in localized non-small cell lung cancer (TCRdb year 2020). At the level of the whole study: The study analyzed T cell repertoires of 200 to 250 early-stage NSCLC patients, comparing tumors and uninvolved tumor-adjacent lungs. The cohort consisted of approximately 240 treatment-naive NSCLC patients whose localized lung tumors had been resected. The mean age of the NSCLC patients was about 62 years, with fewer than 150 men and 95 to 110 women.

From cysteine to phenylalanine, the CDR3 is 14 amino acids long. The sequence is cut down to CDR3 DNA, 42 bases in frame from base 1. A distance of 11 bases separates the germline ends of V and J, which lose 2 bases and 4 bases respectively. The germline V gene encodes CDR1 KGHSH and CDR2 LQKENI. The immunoSEQ Assay was used to sequence TCR beta CDR3 regions from DNA. From the authors' description of their analysis: To compute T cell density, TCR beta template counts were normalized to usable DNA, which was estimated by amplifying housekeeping genes. Using the preseqR package, richness was estimated by extrapolating to 120,000 templates for tissue samples and 400,000 templates for PBMC samples. Clonality was calculated as one minus Pielou's evenness. To identify tissue-enriched TCRs, differential abundance testing was run on productive amino-acid clonotypes with a minimum total count of 5 and an alpha of 0.1. The Jaccard Index and the Morisita Overlap Index were used to quantify repertoire overlap between compartments. GLIPH grouped TCR beta CDR3s together with public tetramer-defined viral CDR3s, and a viral motif had to include at least three viral sequences and show V-gene enrichment. Drawn from immuneACCESS, this table holds only the in-frame rearrangements with V and J called that TCRdb kept. Clones are partly lost; checked studies trace under half to an unresolved V gene and leave the rest unexplained. From that table come the V and J calls and clone size; the DNA was used to work out D and trimming. The sample table records 5,500 to 6,500 clones; approximately 40% of these occur just once. Roughly a tenth of the sample goes to the ten largest clones.

At diagnosis, tumor, uninvolved tumor-adjacent lung and peripheral blood were collected and then preserved as a mix of FFPE and fresh-frozen material. Study-level results and caveats: Of the top 100 tumor clones, a median of approximately 60 were detected in paired uninvolved adjacent lung; some 28 were also among that lung's top 100. Because the study design was exploratory, TCR variables were selected using unadjusted p-values without false-discovery rate correction. Multi-region tumor sequencing was not performed, so intratumor heterogeneity could not be excluded. The highest T cell clonality was observed in uninvolved tumor-adjacent lung, where clonality exceeded that of tumor, suggesting that antigenic responses were more focused in uninvolved tumor-adjacent lung. Longer overall survival was associated with higher T cell density in blood, whereas shorter survival was associated with higher clonality in adjacent lung.

The rearrangement combines TRBV18 with TRBJ1-2; tentative D gene TRBD1, with 5 bases matching. Here the sequenced sample was lung tumor tissue, taken before any cancer treatment. This clonotype originated in a woman aged 35-70 years with stage II squamous cell lung carcinoma. The CDR3 region has the sequence CASSPGGNSYGYTF. The sequence in DNA is TGTGCCAGCTCACCAGGGGGAAACTCCTATGGCTACACCTTC.